This T cell receptor beta chain derives from a study of T cells after yellow fever vaccination. This clonotype was picked up many times. What it binds is not known. Study-wide results and limits: The presence of abundant clonotypes contaminating from the bulk population was possible in FACS-sorted repertoires. At 95% to 97% for CD4 and 75% to 90% for CD8, most primary-vaccination clones showed up again after the booster. Though weaker, the secondary response peaked faster, on day 5 versus 15.

Production of TCR cDNA was by 5'RACE template switching, which also added a universal primer site and UMIs. TCRdb analysed the 5' RACE reads with MiXCR anew, one entry per CDR3 protein. This table has about 240,000 distinct CDR3 sequences, more than 3.5% appearing once. The TCR was taken from a man younger than 35 who received the YFV17D yellow fever vaccine. Specimen: PBMCs, collected 15 days after the yellow fever booster vaccination.

CDR3 amino acids: CASSDDRGNSNQPQHF. The CDR3 coding sequence is TGCGCCAGCAGCGACGACAGGGGCAATAGCAATCAGCCCCAGCATTTT. The gene calls are TRBV5-1 and TRBJ1-5, with 8 bases identical to TRBD1. This CDR3 is built from 16 residues. Trimming cost V 4 bases and J 0 bases; bases outside gene matches: 6. Germline V gene data show CDR1 as SGHRS and CDR2 as YFSETQ.